The 18 T cell receptor beta chains given below trace back to one sample, sequenced in a study of shared clonotypes between healthy human individuals. Clones were sequenced by immunoSEQ multiplex PCR, and TCRdb holds only the in-frame ones, with some missing. In the table there are roughly 640,000 clones, 97% of which are singletons. The specimen sequenced was naive CD4+ T cells sorted from blood. Subset here: CD45RA+ positively selected. The receptors were gathered from a woman younger than 45 in good health.

The V gene is TRBV4-1, the J gene TRBJ1-1, with 7 bases fitting TRBD1. The CDR3 is 15 residues long. CDR1 is MGHRA and CDR2 is YSYEKL in the germline V gene. With V trimmed by 2 bases and J by 3 bases, 6 bases remained unmatched. Here the CDR3 reads CASSQIRGPYTEAFF. CDR3 DNA sequence: TGCGCCAGCAGCCAAATTAGGGGGCCCTACACTGAAGCTTTCTTT.

V gene TRBV28 combines with J gene TRBJ1-5; TRBD1 is a possible D gene (5 bases). The germline gives CDR1 MDHEN, CDR2 SYDVKM. The CDR3 consists of 16 residues. V was pared by 4 bases and J by 0 bases, with 13 bases between. CDR3: CASSSTGPYSNQPQHF. CDR3 in DNA: TGTGCCAGCAGTTCTACAGGCCCCTATAGCAATCAGCCCCAGCATTTT.

This chain connects TRBV19 to TRBJ2-3; TRBD2 is a possible D gene (6 bases). Germline V CDR1 and CDR2: LNHDA, SQIVND (reference sequence). The length of the CDR3 is 15 residues. With 6 bases removed from V and 0 bases from J, the gap between germline ends came to 13 bases. CDR3 sequence: CASSMGLVSTDTQYF. The CDR3 DNA reads as TGTGCCAGTAGCATGGGACTCGTTAGCACAGATACGCAGTATTTT.

In regard to this clone: Different DNA sequences within this sample yield the same CDR3. The V call is TRBV28, the J call TRBJ1-2; D gene uncertain. The CDR3 is 11 amino acids. V lost 6 bases to trimming and J lost 5 bases, with 7 bases between them. Per germline, CDR1 MDHEN and CDR2 SYDVKM. CDR3 amino acids: CASSRSYGYTF. CDR3 coding DNA: TGTGCCAGCAGCAGGTCGTATGGCTACACCTTC.

The J gene is TRBJ2-1, the V gene TRBV29-1, with D perhaps matching TRBD1 or TRBD2 (5 bases each). Germline lookup yields CDR1 SQVTM and CDR2 ANQGSEA. The CDR3 length is 14 residues. V lost 8 bases, J lost 3 bases, and 17 bases lay in between. For the CDR3, the DNA is TGCAGCTTCCGCCGGGACGGGGACTACAATGAGCAGTTCTTC. Residues: CSFRRDGDYNEQFF.

The chain uses TRBV5-1 and TRBJ2-3, with 8 positions matching TRBD2. V lost 4 bases and J lost 5; bases outside the gene matches: 18. Germline assignment: CDR1 SGHRS and CDR2 YFSETQ. The CDR3 covers 18 residues. DNA for the CDR3: TGCGCCAGCAGCAACCGTAGGGCGGGAGGCCGTGATTTAGATACGCAGTATTTT. Translated, it gives CASSNRRAGGRDLDTQYF.

The chain joins TRBV18 to TRBJ2-7; 9 positions match TRBD1. Germline V gene data show CDR1 as KGHSH and CDR2 as LQKENI. V lost 4 bases and J lost 0; bases outside the gene matches: 7. This CDR3 comprises 16 residues. In DNA, the CDR3 is TGTGCCAGCTCACGCGGACAGGGGAAAAGCTCCTACGAGCAGTACTTC. It encodes CASSRGQGKSSYEQYF.

In DNA form, the CDR3 reads TGTGCCAGCAGCCCGGACGGGAACACTGAAGCTTTCTTT. Protein: CASSPDGNTEAFF. V gene TRBV6-5 combines with J gene TRBJ1-1; unclear D gene. V was clipped by 6 bases and J by 1 base, with 9 bases between them. The CDR3 is made up of 13 amino acids. Germline V lookup: CDR1 MNHEY, CDR2 SVGAGI.

This clone showed up just once. The chain is built from TRBV29-1 and TRBJ1-5; tentative D call: TRBD1 (5 bases). V was shortened by 7 bases and J by 7 bases, with 17 bases between the two germline ends. Germline CDR1 is SQVTM and CDR2 is ANQGSEA. This CDR3 spans 13 amino acids. CDR3 sequence: CSAAKGPGQPQHF. CDR3 DNA sequence: TGCAGCGCCGCAAAGGGACCGGGGCAGCCCCAGCATTTT.

The chain uses TRBV28 and TRBJ2-1; tentative D call: TRBD1 (6 bases). This CDR3 is built from 14 residues. V was cut by 8 bases and J by 8 bases, with 19 bases left in between. The germline gives CDR1 MDHEN, CDR2 SYDVKM. CDR3 sequence: CASQGHIKVYEQFF. CDR3 nucleotides: TGTGCCAGCCAGGGACACATAAAGGTCTATGAGCAGTTCTTC.

This clone has just a few counts. The same CDR3 is also encoded by other DNA sequences in this sample. The chain combines TRBV7-9 with TRBJ1-5; D not resolved. V gave up 1 base and J gave up 2 bases, with 3 bases separating them. The germline gives CDR1 SEHNR, CDR2 FQNEAQ (reference sequence). This CDR3 spans 13 amino acids. The CDR3 reads CASSLDGNQPQHF. CDR3 bases: TGTGCCAGCAGCTTAGACGGCAATCAGCCCCAGCATTTT.

This rearrangement joins TRBV19 to TRBJ2-3; the D is unclear. V was clipped by 3 bases and J by 0 bases, with 7 bases between them. This CDR3 is 14 amino acids long. The V gene's germline CDR1 is LNHDA and CDR2 SQIVND (reference sequence). The CDR3 is CASSIGASTDTQYF. The CDR3 DNA reads TGTGCCAGTAGTATCGGAGCTAGCACAGATACGCAGTATTTT.

This clone has a single count. The rearrangement links TRBV6-4 to TRBJ2-7; TRBD2 might be the D (6 bases). Germline lookup yields CDR1 MRHNA and CDR2 SNTAGT. V was cut by 3 bases and J by 0 bases, with 18 bases left in between. CDR3 length: 17 residues. In nucleotides, the CDR3 is TGTGCCAGCAGTGATTATTTCGGCGGGACGCCCTCCTACGAGCAGTACTTC. Its translation is CASSDYFGGTPSYEQYF.

The V and J genes are TRBV5-7 and TRBJ2-7; 8 bases match TRBD1. TRBV5-7 is classed as an ORF, of uncertain function. V shed 1 base, J shed 0 bases, and the junction held 12 bases outside the gene matches. The CDR3 runs 18 residues. The CDR3 nucleotides read TGTGCCAGCAGCTTGCGGGGCAGGGGGCCAGGGTCCTCCTACGAGCAGTACTTC. Amino acid sequence: CASSLRGRGPGSSYEQYF.

In its sample, this clone was seen once. The chain joins TRBV11-3 to TRBJ2-7; 8 bases align to TRBD2. Germline V gene data show CDR1 as SGHNT and CDR2 as YENEEA. The trim removed 1 base at V and 7 bases at J, leaving 0 bases unmatched. CDR3 length: 12 residues. CDR3 region: CASSLAGGEQYF. DNA for the CDR3: TGTGCCAGCAGCTTAGCGGGGGGGGAGCAGTACTTC.

This CDR3 is CASSQDLAGPREQYF. The CDR3 DNA is TGTGCCAGCAGCCAAGATCTAGCAGGACCCCGCGAGCAGTACTTC. The chain recombines TRBV14 with TRBJ2-7; weak D call: TRBD2 (5 bases). The CDR3 length is 15 residues. V lost 0 bases, J lost 6 bases, and 15 bases lay in between. The germline V gene encodes CDR1 SGHDN and CDR2 FVKESK. Full variable domain (outside the CDR3, taken from reference TRBV14 and TRBJ2-7): EAGVTQFPSHSVIEKGQTVTLRCDPISGHDNLYWYRRVMGKEIKFLLHFVKESKQDESGMPNNRFLAERTGGTYSTLKVQPAELEDSGVYFCASSQDLAGPREQYFGPGTRLTVT.

This sequence joins TRBV5-1 and TRBJ2-5; TRBD1 might be the D (6 bases). Trimming cost V 4 bases and J 2 bases, with 18 bases left between them. The CDR3 totals 16 residues. From germline, CDR1 is SGHRS and CDR2 YFSETQ. As DNA, the CDR3 is TGCGCCAGCAGCCTTATCTCCCCGGACAGACAAGAGACCCAGTACTTC. Its translation is CASSLISPDRQETQYF. Drawing the rest from reference TRBV5-1 and TRBJ2-5, the complete variable domain is KAGVTQTPRYLIKTRGQQVTLSCSPISGHRSVSWYQQTPGQGLQFLFEYFSETQRNKGNFPGRFSGRQFSNSRSEMNVSTLELGDSALYLCASSLISPDRQETQYFGPGTRLLVL.

In nucleotides, the CDR3 is TGTGCCAGCAGCTCTAGCGGGTCTAGCACAGATACGCAGTATTTT. Translation: CASSSSGSSTDTQYF. This chain connects TRBV7-9 to TRBJ2-3; TRBD2 agrees at 8 bases. Per the germline V gene, CDR1 is SEHNR and CDR2 is FQNEAQ (reference sequence). This CDR3 is 15 amino acids long. The V and J ends lost 4 bases and 0 bases, in that order; junction bases with no gene match: 3.